These 11 T cell receptor beta chains were all obtained from the same sample, sequenced in a study of blood T cell repertoires in COVID-19. The table came from immunoSEQ multiplex PCR; TCRdb's copy has only in-frame clones and leaves some out. The data contain over 600,000 clones, just under 90% of them singletons. Sequenced sample: peripheral blood. The receptors derive from a woman aged 18-29 years with acute or convalescent COVID-19.

The chain recombines TRBV14 with TRBJ1-1; 8 bases are a match to TRBD1. V gave up 2 bases and J gave up 7 bases; unmatched junction bases: 15. The germline V gene has CDR1 SGHDN and CDR2 FVKESK. CDR3 length: 17 residues. The CDR3 reads CASSQFKNRQGAGEAFF. The CDR3 DNA follows: TGTGCCAGCAGCCAATTTAAAAATCGGCAGGGGGCAGGTGAAGCTTTCTTT.

V is TRBV12-3 or TRBV12-4 and J is TRBJ1-2; TRBD1 matches 8 bases. V was pared by 7 bases and J by 3 bases, with 4 bases of the junction left unmatched. There are 13 residues in the CDR3. The CDR3 DNA sequence: TGTGCCAGCACCGAGGACAGGGACTATGGCTACACCTTC. It specifies CASTEDRDYGYTF.

A word on this clone: At one boundary the junction diverges from the germline segment, which might be a read error. The V call is TRBV7-9, the J call TRBJ1-1; D ambiguous. CDR1 is SEHNR, CDR2 FQNEAQ, per germline (reference sequence). The CDR3 consists of 10 residues. The CDR3 region is CASSPSGNFF. The CDR3 DNA reads TGTGCCAGCAGTCCATCAGGTAACTTTTTT.

The V call is TRBV5-6, the J call TRBJ1-5; D remains ambiguous. V lost 0 bases, J lost 5 bases, and 9 bases lay in between. This CDR3 spans 14 amino acids. Germline CDR1 is SGHDT and CDR2 is YYEEEE. For the CDR3, the DNA is TGTGCCAGCAGCTTGGGACAACTTCATCAGCCCCAGCATTTT. Translation gives CASSLGQLHQPQHF.

The chain combines TRBV7-6 with TRBJ2-6; 7 bases fit TRBD1. The V gene's germline CDR1 is SGHVS and CDR2 FNYEAQ. V shed 5 bases, J shed 0 bases, and the junction held 1 base outside the gene matches. This CDR3 is built from 15 residues. CDR3 nucleotide sequence: TGTGCCAGCAGCAGGGACAGCTCTGGGGCCAACGTCCTGACTTTC. Protein: CASSRDSSGANVLTF.

This clone is a singleton in its sample. This sequence joins TRBV27 and TRBJ2-2, with TRBD1 matching 9 bases. Germline V gene lookup returns CDR1 MNHEY and CDR2 SMNVEV (reference sequence). The V segment lost 8 bases and the J segment 4 bases; nucleotides outside the gene matches: 11. The CDR3 contains 16 residues. CDR3 sequence (DNA): TGTGCCAGCGGATACCGGGACAGGGCCACCACCGGGGAGCTGTTTTTT. Its protein is CASGYRDRATTGELFF.

The rearrangement links TRBV14 to TRBJ2-3; 8 bases line up with TRBD2. CDR3 size: 18 residues. Germline CDR1 reads SGHDN; CDR2 reads FVKESK. Trimming cost V 2 bases and J 2 bases; bases outside gene matches: 12. CDR3: CASSQPNLSGGATDTQYF. As DNA, the CDR3 is TGTGCCAGCAGCCAACCGAACCTCAGCGGGGGAGCCACAGATACGCAGTATTTT.

The CDR3 DNA is TGTGCCAGCTCACCATCTAAGCAGGGAAGGGAGCAGTACTTC. Its translation: CASSPSKQGREQYF. The rearrangement links TRBV18 to TRBJ2-7, with D perhaps TRBD1 (5 bases). Germline V lookup: CDR1 KGHSH, CDR2 LQKENI. The V gene lost 2 bases and the J gene lost 7 bases, with 15 bases spanning the gap. This CDR3 comprises 14 residues. Combining the CDR3 with reference TRBV18 and TRBJ2-7 gives the whole variable domain NAGVMQNPRHLVRRRGQEARLRCSPMKGHSHVYWYRQLPEEGLKFMVYLQKENIIDESGMPKERFSAEFPKEGPSILRIQQVVRGDSAAYFCASSPSKQGREQYFGPGTRLTVT.

The chain employs TRBV18 and TRBJ2-2; possible D gene TRBD1, 6 bases. The germline V and J ends were trimmed by 1 base and 0 bases, with 12 bases remaining between them. From germline, CDR1 is KGHSH and CDR2 LQKENI. The CDR3 consists of 17 residues. Here the CDR3 DNA reads TGTGCCAGCTCACCACGGAACAGGGACCCGAACACCGGGGAGCTGTTTTTT. It is translated as CASSPRNRDPNTGELFF.

V and J are TRBV6-5 and TRBJ2-7; 11 positions match TRBD1. Germline CDR1 reads MNHEY; CDR2 reads SVGAGI. The CDR3 spans 15 residues. V shed 3 bases and J 4 bases; nucleotides not matched to a gene: 5. The CDR3 loop is CASSYRTGGLYEQYF. CDR3 nucleotides: TGTGCCAGCAGTTATAGGACAGGGGGCTTGTACGAGCAGTACTTC.

V usage is TRBV24-1 and J usage is TRBJ1-2, with 12 bases that match TRBD1. The V gene end was trimmed by 5 bases and the J gene end by 6 bases; junction bases not matched to a gene: 3. CDR3 size: 14 residues. Per the germline V gene, CDR1 is KGHDR and CDR2 is SFDVKD. DNA of the CDR3: TGTGCCACCAGTGCCCGGGACAGGGGGCATGGCTACACCTTC. Encoded protein: CATSARDRGHGYTF.